This entry lists 25 T cell receptor beta chains sequenced from one sample in a study of PD-L1 blockade in urothelial cancer. TCRdb's copy holds only in-frame clones and misses some; the assay was immunoSEQ multiplex PCR. The sample has around 33,000 clones, about 88% seen once; the top ten hold roughly 8%. Described time point: peripheral blood 6 weeks after treatment start. The specimen was PBMCs, collected around atezolizumab (anti-PD-L1) treatment. The receptors were sampled from a man at least 80 years old with urothelial cancer.

This sequence joins TRBV25-1 and TRBJ2-2; 7 bases are shared with TRBD1. V lost 8 bases, J lost 4 bases, and 7 bases stayed unmatched. The V gene's germline CDR1 is MGHDK and CDR2 SYGVNS. The CDR3 extends over 14 amino acids. The CDR3 loop is CASLGQEFTGELFF. As DNA, the CDR3 is TGTGCCAGCTTAGGACAGGAGTTCACCGGGGAGCTGTTTTTT.

This chain links TRBV27 with TRBJ1-2; a weak D match, TRBD1 (6 bases). Trimming removed 3 bases at V and 8 bases at J, with 19 bases between. The germline V gene has CDR1 MNHEY and CDR2 SMNVEV (reference sequence). The CDR3 is 15 amino acids. The CDR3 DNA sequence: TGTGCCAGCAGTTTTTACTCACAGGGAATGCGGGGCTACACCTTC. The encoded protein is CASSFYSQGMRGYTF.

The chain recombines TRBV10-3 with TRBJ2-1; the match to TRBD1 covers 10 bases. There are 13 residues in the CDR3. CDR1 is ENHRY and CDR2 is SYGVKD in the germline V gene. Losses at the gene ends were 4 bases for V and 7 bases for J; bases not matched to a gene: 1. The CDR3 nucleotides are TGTGCCATCAGTGCGGACAGGGGGAATGAGCAGTTCTTC. It encodes CAISADRGNEQFF.

This chain links TRBV2 with TRBJ2-3; D perhaps matches TRBD1 (6 bases). Germline V CDR1 and CDR2: SNHLY, FYNNEI. The CDR3 has 14 amino acids. V lost 3 bases to trimming and J lost 4 bases, with 11 bases between them. The CDR3 loop is CASSDYSGADTQYF. CDR3 nucleotide sequence: TGTGCCAGCAGTGATTACTCAGGGGCAGATACGCAGTATTTT. The whole variable domain, filled in from reference TRBV2 and TRBJ2-3, reads EPEVTQTPSHQVTQMGQEVILRCVPISNHLYFYWYRQILGQKVEFLVSFYNNEISEKSEIFDDQFSVERPDGSNFTLKIRSTKLEDSAMYFCASSDYSGADTQYFGPGTRLTVL.

This sequence joins TRBV5-1 and TRBJ1-4; D may be TRBD1 (5 bases). The CDR3 is 15 amino acids. From germline, CDR1 is SGHRS and CDR2 YFSETQ. Trimming shortened V by 4 bases and J by 0 bases, and 10 bases separated the two germline ends. The CDR3 sequence is CASSPRGPTNEKLFF. In nucleotides, the CDR3 is TGCGCCAGCAGCCCGCGGGGACCAACTAATGAAAAACTGTTTTTT.

This chain joins TRBV7-9 and TRBJ2-2; 8 bases line up with TRBD1. CDR3 length: 15 amino acids. Germline-derived CDR1 and CDR2 are SEHNR and FQNEAQ (reference sequence). After removal of 1 base from V and 5 bases from J, the junction contained 3 bases not matched to a gene. CDR3 protein: CASSLGQGSTGELFF. CDR3 coding DNA: TGTGCCAGCAGCTTAGGACAGGGGTCGACCGGGGAGCTGTTTTTT. The entire variable domain, with the rest obtained from reference TRBV7-9 and TRBJ2-2, is as follows: DTGVSQNPRHKITKRGQNVTFRCDPISEHNRLYWYRQTLGQGPEFLTYFQNEAQLEKSRLLSDRFSAERPKGSFSTLEIQRTEQGDSAMYLCASSLGQGSTGELFFGEGSRLTVL.

V is TRBV19 and J is TRBJ1-5, with 10 bases that match TRBD1. In germline, CDR1 is LNHDA, CDR2 SQIVND (reference sequence). The CDR3 spans 15 residues. Losses at the gene ends were 6 bases for V and 4 bases for J; bases not matched to a gene: 6. The CDR3 here is CASRGTGAPNQPQHF. The CDR3 DNA sequence: TGTGCCAGTAGGGGGACAGGGGCCCCAAATCAGCCCCAGCATTTT.

The chain has TRBV5-4 and TRBJ2-3; D might be TRBD2 (5 bases). The CDR3 covers 15 residues. The germline V and J ends were trimmed by 2 bases and 0 bases, with 10 bases remaining between them. The germline gives CDR1 SGHNT, CDR2 YYREEE (reference sequence). The CDR3 loop reads CASSLPGSSTDTQYF. CDR3 bases: TGTGCCAGCAGCTTACCGGGATCTAGCACAGATACGCAGTATTTT.

J is TRBJ1-1 and V is TRBV5-6; possible D gene TRBD1, 5 bases. Trimming stripped 4 bases from V and 1 base from J, with 17 bases between. This CDR3 region has 16 residues. Germline V gene data show CDR1 as SGHDT and CDR2 as YYEEEE. CDR3 DNA sequence: TGTGCCAGCAGCCCCCAAGGTTTGGGGCAGAACACTGAAGCTTTCTTT. Its translation is CASSPQGLGQNTEAFF.

This clone was found a few times. The chain joins TRBV5-1 to TRBJ1-5, with D tentatively TRBD1 (6 bases). The CDR3 loop spans 14 amino acids. V lost 0 bases to trimming and J lost 4 bases, with 8 bases between them. The V gene's germline CDR1 is SGHRS and CDR2 YFSETQ. The CDR3 DNA is TGCGCCAGCAGCTTGGACGGACAGAATCAGCCCCAGCATTTT. This codes for CASSLDGQNQPQHF.

This clone came up a few times. The gene calls are TRBV6-5 and TRBJ1-4, with TRBD1 identical over 9 bases. The J segment lost 7 bases and the V segment lost 4 bases, leaving 7 bases of the junction unmatched. The CDR3 extends over 15 amino acids. Germline CDR1 MNHEY, CDR2 SVGAGI. The CDR3 reads CASSSLGTGSEKLFF. The CDR3 DNA is TGTGCCAGCAGTTCCCTCGGGACAGGGTCTGAAAAACTGTTTTTT.

This clone is a singleton in its sample. The V call is TRBV27, the J call TRBJ1-1; unclear D gene. Germline CDR1 reads MNHEY; CDR2 reads SMNVEV (reference sequence). The CDR3 has 16 residues. Trimming pared 5 bases from V and 4 bases from J, leaving 20 bases between. The CDR3 is CASSPLTQRRPTEAFF. CDR3 nucleotide sequence: TGTGCCAGCAGTCCCTTGACACAACGCCGGCCCACTGAAGCTTTCTTT.

The rearrangement uses TRBV7-9 and TRBJ1-2, with TRBD1 matching 9 bases. CDR1 and CDR2 from the germline V gene are SEHNR and FQNEAQ (reference sequence). This CDR3 has 15 amino acids. The V and J ends lost 5 bases and 3 bases, in that order; junction bases with no gene match: 7. The CDR3 bases are TGTGCCAGCAGCCTGGCCGGGACAGGGTACTATGGCTACACCTTC. Translated: CASSLAGTGYYGYTF.

The V and J genes are TRBV7-2 and TRBJ1-2; no reliable D call. V dropped 4 bases and J dropped 4 bases, with 13 bases sitting between them. The CDR3 covers 14 residues. Per the germline V gene, CDR1 is SGHTA and CDR2 is FQGNSA. CDR3 region: CASSSSGVTYGYTF. CDR3 sequence (DNA): TGTGCCAGCAGCTCCTCCGGTGTTACCTATGGCTACACCTTC.

CDR3: CASSLQGDMNTEAFF. The CDR3 DNA sequence: TGCGCCAGCAGCTTACAGGGGGATATGAACACTGAAGCTTTCTTT. This chain uses TRBV5-1 with TRBJ1-1; 8 bases are a match to TRBD1. CDR1 SGHRS and CDR2 YFSETQ come from the germline V gene. CDR3 size: 15 residues. The J segment lost 0 bases and the V segment lost 2 bases, leaving 3 bases of the junction unmatched.

The V call is TRBV6-1, the J call TRBJ2-3; D remains unclear. Per the germline V gene, CDR1 is MNHNS and CDR2 is SASEGT. The CDR3 is 11 residues long. Trimming stripped 4 bases from V and 6 bases from J, with 5 bases between. The CDR3 spells CASSVLDTQYF. CDR3 in DNA: TGTGCCAGCAGTGTTCTCGATACGCAGTATTTT.

This clone was picked up one time. The CDR3 bases are TGTGCCAGCAGTTATGACAGGGGAGGGGATCAGCCCCAGCATTTT. Translation: CASSYDRGGDQPQHF. The V and J genes are TRBV2 and TRBJ1-5, with 8 bases lining up with TRBD1. The CDR3 sequence is 15 residues long. In germline, CDR1 is SNHLY, CDR2 FYNNEI. V lost 5 bases to trimming and J lost 5 bases; unmatched junction nucleotides: 8.

The table lists this clone with a count of one. The rearrangement uses TRBV11-3 and TRBJ2-2, with 7 bases fitting TRBD1. The length of the CDR3 is 15 residues. Looked up from germline, CDR1 is SGHNT and CDR2 is YENEEA. V lost 5 bases, J lost 1 base, and 4 bases stayed unmatched. Here the CDR3 reads CASSRGQVNTGELFF. The CDR3 nucleotides read TGTGCCAGCAGCCGAGGACAGGTGAACACCGGGGAGCTGTTTTTT.

The chain uses TRBV9 and TRBJ2-1, with 9 bases fitting TRBD2. With V trimmed by 0 bases and J by 5 bases, 3 bases remained unmatched. Per the germline V gene, CDR1 is SGDLS and CDR2 is YYNGEE. The CDR3 extends over 15 amino acids. CDR3 DNA: TGTGCCAGCAGCGTAGAACTAGCGGGCCACAATGAGCAGTTCTTC. Protein sequence: CASSVELAGHNEQFF.

The genes are TRBV7-6 and TRBJ1-2; a weak D match, TRBD1 (5 bases). Germline loops: CDR1 SGHVS, CDR2 FNYEAQ. CDR3 length equals 16 residues. V gave up 1 base and J gave up 5 bases, with 17 bases separating them. The CDR3 loop reads CASSLGQLGAGYGYTF. CDR3 DNA sequence: TGTGCCAGCAGCTTAGGGCAGCTAGGGGCCGGATATGGCTACACCTTC.

The genes are TRBV6-5 and TRBJ1-5; 9 bases line up with TRBD1. The germline gives CDR1 MNHEY, CDR2 SVGAGI. This CDR3 is built from 15 residues. Trimming removed 6 bases from V and 4 bases from J; junction bases left unmatched: 7. The chain's CDR3 is CASRPGGQGNQPQHF. The CDR3 bases are TGTGCCAGCAGACCGGGGGGACAGGGAAATCAGCCCCAGCATTTT.

The J gene is TRBJ1-3, the V gene TRBV18; D might be TRBD1 (6 bases). V was pared by 0 bases and J by 3 bases, with 12 bases between. Germline CDR1 and CDR2: KGHSH and LQKENI. This CDR3 region has 16 residues. The CDR3 spells CASSPPGRGGGNTIYF. The CDR3 DNA follows: TGTGCCAGCTCACCACCGGGCAGGGGTGGTGGAAACACCATATATTTT.

This chain joins TRBV18 and TRBJ2-6; 8 bases align to TRBD2. The CDR3 consists of 18 residues. The V and J ends lost 5 bases and 1 base, in that order; junction bases with no gene match: 10. CDR1 is KGHSH, CDR2 LQKENI, per germline. The CDR3, as DNA: TGTGCCAGCTCATCGAGGACTAGCCCTGGGTCTGGGGCCAACGTCCTGACTTTC. Translating gives CASSSRTSPGSGANVLTF.

The gene calls are TRBV11-2 and TRBJ2-7, with TRBD1 matching 12 bases. The CDR3 is made up of 16 amino acids. CDR1 and CDR2 (germline): SGHAT, FQNNGV. The junction had 6 bases not matched to a gene; V was cut back by 0 bases and J by 6 bases. CDR3 DNA sequence: TGTGCCAGCAGCTTAGAGGGAGGGACAGGGGGCGGCGAGCAGTACTTC. It translates to CASSLEGGTGGGEQYF.

The chain uses TRBV5-1 and TRBJ1-5; tentatively, D is TRBD1 (5 bases). The CDR3 runs 15 residues. From germline, CDR1 is SGHRS and CDR2 YFSETQ. The V and J ends lost 0 bases and 4 bases respectively, with 11 bases between them. DNA for the CDR3: TGCGCCAGCAGCTTGGAGGGCAGGGTTAATCAGCCCCAGCATTTT. Protein: CASSLEGRVNQPQHF.